Shown below are 23 T cell receptor beta chains from a single sample sequenced in a study of T cell changes during pregnancy in multiple sclerosis. The repertoire was sequenced with immunoSEQ multiplex PCR; TCRdb's copy has only in-frame clones and lacks some. This table has tens of thousands of clones, roughly 92% appearing once. The material sequenced was CD4+ T cells from peripheral blood mononuclear cells, taken in the third trimester of pregnancy. Receptors originate from a female donor in good health, enrolled as a control in a pregnancy study.

This clone was detected once. The chain carries TRBV7-8 and TRBJ2-7; the match to TRBD1 covers 9 bases. Germline V gives CDR1 SGHVS, CDR2 FQNEAQ. The J segment lost 6 bases and the V segment lost 3 bases, leaving 6 bases of the junction unmatched. The CDR3 is 14 residues long. This CDR3 reads CASSFFRDRAEQYF. In DNA, the CDR3 is TGTGCCAGCAGCTTTTTCCGGGACAGGGCCGAGCAGTACTTC.

The J gene is TRBJ2-5, the V gene TRBV7-2, with D possibly matching TRBD2 (5 bases). Germline lookup yields CDR1 SGHTA and CDR2 FQGNSA. V shed 8 bases and J shed 0 bases, with 10 bases lying between them. This CDR3 is built from 13 residues. The DNA for the CDR3 is TGTGCCAGCTCAGCGGTGTACCAAGAGACCCAGTACTTC. Residues: CASSAVYQETQYF.

This chain connects TRBV6-4 to TRBJ2-6; no clear D. The V end was cut by 0 bases, the J end by 3 bases, with 6 bases between. The CDR3 sequence is 15 residues long. Germline CDR1 is MRHNA and CDR2 is SNTAGT. CDR3 DNA sequence: TGTGCCAGCAGTGACTCCCCGGTTGGGGCCAACGTCCTGACTTTC. Protein sequence: CASSDSPVGANVLTF.

The chain combines TRBV9 with TRBJ2-3; possible D gene TRBD1, 6 bases. The CDR3 spans 14 residues. CDR1 and CDR2 from the germline V gene are SGDLS and YYNGEE. Deletions cut 0 bases from V and 8 bases from J, with 13 bases between. CDR3 sequence reads: CASSVVTGTPTQYF. CDR3 DNA sequence: TGTGCCAGCAGCGTAGTCACAGGGACCCCTACGCAGTATTTT.

The chain links TRBV18 to TRBJ2-3; D may be TRBD2 (6 bases). Between the trimmed V and J ends, which lost 3 bases and 1 base, there was a span of 11 bases. Germline-derived CDR1 and CDR2 are KGHSH and LQKENI. The CDR3 loop spans 15 amino acids. The CDR3 is CASSPRVAGTDTQYF. In DNA, the CDR3 is TGTGCCAGCTCACCTAGGGTAGCGGGCACAGATACGCAGTATTTT.

This sequence joins TRBV7-3 and TRBJ2-1; 9 nucleotides match TRBD1. V shed 5 bases, J shed 4 bases, and the junction held 9 bases outside the gene matches. The CDR3 spans 16 residues. Germline CDR1 reads SGHTA; CDR2 reads FQGTGA. CDR3 nucleotides: TGTGCCAGCAGCACGAACCCGGGACAGGGTTACAATGAGCAGTTCTTC. Protein: CASSTNPGQGYNEQFF.

The rearrangement links TRBV9 to TRBJ2-3; 7 nucleotides align to TRBD2. CDR3 length: 14 amino acids. The germline V gene encodes CDR1 SGDLS and CDR2 YYNGEE. V gave up 3 bases and J gave up 4 bases; unmatched junction bases: 5. CDR3 coding DNA: TGTGCCAGCAGCGCGACTAGCATGTCAGATACGCAGTATTTT. Amino acids: CASSATSMSDTQYF.

Turning to this clone: One end of the junction is discordant with germline, which a read error may explain. The chain has TRBV5-1 and TRBJ2-2, with a tentative D call TRBD1 (6 bases). The CDR3 loop spans 16 amino acids. CDR1 and CDR2 (germline): SGHRS, YFSETQ. The CDR3 DNA follows: TGCGCCAACAGCTTGGGGACAACCTCGAACACCGGGGAGCTGTTTTTT. Translating it yields CANSLGTTSNTGELFF.

The rearrangement uses TRBV5-4 and TRBJ1-1; D unclear. CDR3 length equals 13 residues. Germline V gene data show CDR1 as SGHNT and CDR2 as YYREEE (reference sequence). The V end was cut by 0 bases, the J end by 4 bases, with 7 bases between. The CDR3, as DNA: TGTGCCAGCAGCTTGGAACAGTTCACTGAAGCTTTCTTT. Translation: CASSLEQFTEAFF.

This rearrangement joins TRBV7-6 to TRBJ1-5, with D hard to call. Trimming pared 7 bases from V and 0 bases from J, leaving 13 bases between. This CDR3 is built from 15 residues. The germline CDR1 and CDR2 sequences are SGHVS and FNYEAQ. The CDR3 spells CASILLEASNQPQHF. CDR3 nucleotides: TGTGCCAGCATCCTTCTAGAGGCTAGCAATCAGCCCCAGCATTTT.

CDR3 region: CASSLSSSGANVLTF. For the CDR3, the DNA is TGTGCCAGCAGCTTGAGCTCCTCTGGGGCCAACGTCCTGACTTTC. The chain uses TRBV11-3 and TRBJ2-6, with D unresolved. Germline V lookup: CDR1 SGHNT, CDR2 YENEEA. V was pared by 3 bases and J by 0 bases, with 6 bases between. This CDR3 region has 15 residues.

The chain couples TRBV6-1 to TRBJ1-2; D may be TRBD1 (5 bases). Germline CDR1 and CDR2: MNHNS and SASEGT. Trimming took 1 base from V and 2 from J, leaving 8 bases between them. This CDR3 is built from 14 residues. CDR3 sequence reads: CASSEEAGNYGYTF. The CDR3 nucleotides read TGTGCCAGCAGTGAAGAGGCAGGGAACTATGGCTACACCTTC.

The chain carries TRBV14 and TRBJ2-7, with a possible D match to TRBD1 (5 bases). Germline values: CDR1 SGHDN, CDR2 FVKESK. The CDR3 is 13 residues long. With 1 base removed from V and 6 bases from J, the gap between germline ends came to 10 bases. The CDR3 loop reads CASSQVRAREQYF. In DNA form, the CDR3 reads TGTGCCAGCAGCCAAGTCAGGGCACGCGAGCAGTACTTC. Using reference TRBV14 and TRBJ2-7 for the parts outside the CDR3, the full variable domain is EAGVTQFPSHSVIEKGQTVTLRCDPISGHDNLYWYRRVMGKEIKFLLHFVKESKQDESGMPNNRFLAERTGGTYSTLKVQPAELEDSGVYFCASSQVRAREQYFGPGTRLTVT.

The gene calls are TRBV4-1 and TRBJ2-7, with 8 bases matching TRBD2. Germline assignment: CDR1 MGHRA and CDR2 YSYEKL. The CDR3 loop spans 15 amino acids. J lost 2 bases, V lost 4 bases, and 7 bases had no gene match. The CDR3 coding sequence is TGCGCCAGCAGCCCATCACTAGCGGTCCCCTACGAGCAGTACTTC. It yields the protein CASSPSLAVPYEQYF.

The rearrangement joins TRBV6-5 to TRBJ2-1, with 8 positions matching TRBD2. Germline lookup yields CDR1 MNHEY and CDR2 SVGAGI. This CDR3 has 14 residues. The ends lost 4 bases at V and 6 bases at J; junction bases unmatched: 5. In DNA form, the CDR3 reads TGTGCCAGCAGTTCTGCGGGGGGACGCAATGAGCAGTTCTTC. It translates to CASSSAGGRNEQFF.

V usage is TRBV7-3 and J usage is TRBJ2-1; 8 nucleotides line up with TRBD2. CDR1 and CDR2 from the germline V gene are SGHTA and FQGTGA. This CDR3 spans 15 amino acids. V dropped 5 bases and J dropped 8; count of bases not matched to a gene: 11. The CDR3 loop is CASSPRLYGGDEQFF. CDR3 DNA: TGTGCCAGCAGCCCTCGTTTATACGGGGGGGATGAGCAGTTCTTC.

CDR3 bases: TGTGCCAGCAGCGTCAGGGGTACAGGTATCAATTCGGGCTACACCTTC. The encoded protein is CASSVRGTGINSGYTF. The chain combines TRBV9 with TRBJ1-2, with D perhaps matching TRBD1 (6 bases). The CDR3 sequence is 16 residues long. V was trimmed by 2 bases and J by 8 bases, leaving 22 bases between them. Per germline, CDR1 SGDLS and CDR2 YYNGEE.

In its sample, this clone was seen a few times. This chain connects TRBV6-1 to TRBJ1-6; a possible D gene is TRBD1 (6 bases). V lost 1 base to trimming and J lost 12 bases, with 10 bases between them. Germline loops: CDR1 MNHNS, CDR2 SASEGT. The CDR3 has 13 residues. The CDR3 here is CASSEGTVRPLHF. CDR3 bases: TGTGCCAGCAGTGAAGGGACAGTCCGACCCCTCCACTTT.

CDR3: CASSLASGYMNTEAFF. The CDR3 DNA follows: TGCGCCAGCAGCTTGGCATCGGGGTACATGAACACTGAAGCTTTCTTT. The V gene is TRBV5-1, the J gene TRBJ1-1, with D uncertain. V lost 0 bases to trimming and J lost 0 bases, with 12 bases between them. Germline V gene data show CDR1 as SGHRS and CDR2 as YFSETQ. The CDR3 runs to 16 residues.

The genes are TRBV5-5 and TRBJ2-1; D may be TRBD2 (6 bases). V dropped 4 bases and J dropped 7 bases, with 15 bases sitting between them. This CDR3 region has 14 residues. CDR1 and CDR2 from the germline V gene are SGHKS and YYEKEE (reference sequence). CDR3 loop: CASSPRLGRNEQFF. The CDR3 region has the DNA TGTGCCAGCAGCCCCCGATTGGGGAGGAATGAGCAGTTCTTC.

V usage is TRBV9 and J usage is TRBJ1-4; weak D call: TRBD1 (6 bases). The V end was cut by 0 bases, the J end by 8 bases, with 11 bases between. CDR3 size: 14 residues. Germline V gene lookup returns CDR1 SGDLS and CDR2 YYNGEE. The CDR3: CASSVAGAGEKLFF. The CDR3 region has the DNA TGTGCCAGCAGCGTAGCAGGGGCTGGGGAAAAACTGTTTTTT.

The chain carries TRBV18 and TRBJ1-2; 8 nucleotides agree with TRBD1. The CDR3 runs 15 residues. The germline gives CDR1 KGHSH, CDR2 LQKENI. Trimming at V came to 3 bases and at J to 6 bases, leaving 9 bases not matched to a gene. The CDR3 region is CASSPGWTGTDGYTF. The CDR3 bases are TGTGCCAGCTCACCCGGGTGGACAGGGACGGATGGCTACACCTTC.

This chain connects TRBV9 to TRBJ2-6; 7 positions match TRBD1. This CDR3 has 16 amino acids. The trim removed 4 bases at V and 2 bases at J, leaving 6 bases unmatched. CDR1 SGDLS and CDR2 YYNGEE come from the germline V gene. In nucleotides, the CDR3 is TGTGCCAGCAGCCCCAAAGACAGGGCTGGGGCCAACGTCCTGACTTTC. Translating gives CASSPKDRAGANVLTF.